Listed here are 13 T cell receptor beta chains from one sample, sequenced in a study of blood T cell repertoires in COVID-19. Profiled with immunoSEQ multiplex PCR; TCRdb holds only in-frame clones, not every one. The sample contains 150,000 to 200,000 clones, 86% of which appear only once. Sequenced input: peripheral blood. The receptor set was obtained from a man between 18 and 35 years old with acute or convalescent COVID-19.

The chain carries TRBV5-5 and TRBJ2-1; 8 bases are a match to TRBD2. This CDR3 spans 12 amino acids. Germline loops: CDR1 SGHKS, CDR2 YYEKEE (reference sequence). V lost 1 base to trimming and J lost 10 bases; unmatched junction nucleotides: 1. The CDR3 loop reads CASSLSSGEQFF. The CDR3 region has the DNA TGTGCCAGCAGCTTGTCTAGCGGGGAGCAGTTCTTC.

The chain has TRBV3-1 (or the pseudogene TRBV3-2) and TRBJ1-2, with D possibly TRBD1 on 5 matching bases. This CDR3 has 13 amino acids. Germline V gene data show CDR1 as LGHDT and CDR2 as YNNKEL (reference sequence). Trimming cost V 1 base and J 7 bases, with 10 bases left between them. The CDR3 DNA is TGTGCCAGCAGCCAAGGCAGGGAGGCTGGCTACACCTTC. As protein: CASSQGREAGYTF.

The chain has TRBV6-5 and TRBJ2-7, with TRBD1 matching 9 bases. There are 14 residues in the CDR3. Germline CDR1 and CDR2: MNHEY and SVGAGI. The J segment lost 3 bases and the V segment lost 5 bases, leaving 5 bases of the junction unmatched. The CDR3 is CASSRTGDFYEQYV. The DNA for the CDR3 is TGTGCCAGCAGTCGGACAGGGGATTTCTACGAGCAGTACGTC.

This clone was seen more than once but under ten times. The chain combines TRBV5-1 with TRBJ1-2; D is undetermined. V gave up 0 bases and J gave up 7 bases, with 7 bases separating them. The germline gives CDR1 SGHRS, CDR2 YFSETQ. This CDR3 spans 12 amino acids. The CDR3 DNA follows: TGCGCCAGCAGCTTGGGAGAGTCTGGCTACACCTTC. Protein sequence: CASSLGESGYTF.

The chain links TRBV6-6 to TRBJ1-5, with D unresolved. V was cut by 7 bases and J by 5 bases, with 12 bases left in between. The CDR3 is 13 amino acids. Germline V gene lookup returns CDR1 MNHNY and CDR2 SVGAGI (reference sequence). CDR3 residues: CASMFRRDQPQHF. CDR3 nucleotides: TGTGCCAGCATGTTCCGGAGGGATCAGCCCCAGCATTTT.

On this clone itself: The junction departs from germline at one end; a sequencing error may be responsible. J is TRBJ2-1 and V is TRBV5-1; a weak D match, TRBD2 (6 bases). The CDR3 totals 14 residues. From germline, CDR1 is SGHRS and CDR2 YFSETQ. This CDR3 reads CASSLLPSSFGGVF. CDR3 sequence (DNA): TGCGCCAGCAGCTTGCTCCCCTCCTCATTCGGAGGGGTCTTC.

The CDR3 reads CATGTTMDNEQFF. As DNA, the CDR3 is TGTGCCACCGGGACAACTATGGACAATGAGCAGTTCTTC. The chain recombines TRBV6-5 with TRBJ2-1; D possibly corresponds to TRBD1 (6 bases). Trimming cost V 10 bases and J 5 bases, with 15 bases left between them. Germline V gene lookup returns CDR1 MNHEY and CDR2 SVGAGI. The length of the CDR3 is 13 residues.

The J gene is TRBJ2-5, the V gene TRBV6-5, with 11 bases identical to TRBD2. The V and J ends lost 6 bases and 4 bases, in that order; junction bases with no gene match: 7. The CDR3 spans 15 residues. Germline V lookup: CDR1 MNHEY, CDR2 SVGAGI. CDR3 residues: CASSRTSGGGETQYF. The CDR3 DNA is TGTGCCAGCAGCCGTACTAGCGGGGGTGGAGAGACCCAGTACTTC.

There are a few counts of this clone. The chain couples TRBV21-1 to TRBJ1-1. TRBV21-1 is flagged as a pseudogene. This CDR3 is 15 amino acids long. This chain's CDR3 is CASSKYGRLNTEAFF. The CDR3 DNA reads as TGTGCCAGCAGCAAATATGGCAGACTAAACACTGAAGCTTTCTTT.

The chain employs TRBV5-1 and TRBJ1-2; D might be TRBD1 (5 bases). Deletions cut 4 bases from V and 5 bases from J, with 15 bases between. Germline V gives CDR1 SGHRS, CDR2 YFSETQ. The CDR3 sequence is 14 residues long. The CDR3 coding sequence is TGCGCCAGCAGCCCGACAGCCCGAGATTATGGCTACACCTTC. Translated, it gives CASSPTARDYGYTF.

The gene calls are TRBV9 and TRBJ2-3, with 15 positions matching TRBD2. V shed 4 bases, J shed 4 bases, and the junction held 7 bases outside the gene matches. The germline V gene has CDR1 SGDLS and CDR2 YYNGEE. The length of the CDR3 is 17 residues. CDR3 region: CASSSGLAGGRADTQYF. The CDR3 region has the DNA TGTGCCAGCAGCTCGGGACTAGCGGGGGGTAGAGCAGATACGCAGTATTTT.

The J gene is TRBJ2-2, the V gene TRBV15; 8 bases fit TRBD1. The CDR3 is 17 amino acids. V trimming: 0 bases; J trimming: 3 bases; junction bases outside the gene matches: 6. CDR1 LNHNV and CDR2 YYDKDF come from the germline V gene (reference sequence). In nucleotides, the CDR3 is TGTGCCACCAGCAGAGATTGGGGGACAGGTGACACCGGGGAGCTGTTTTTT. Its protein is CATSRDWGTGDTGELFF. Supplemented by reference TRBV15 and TRBJ2-2, the full variable domain reads DAMVIQNPRYQVTQFGKPVTLSCSQTLNHNVMYWYQQKSSQAPKLLFHYYDKDFNNEADTPDNFQSRRPNTSFCFLDIRSPGLGDTAMYLCATSRDWGTGDTGELFFGEGSRLTVL.

J is TRBJ1-1 and V is TRBV9; D is possibly TRBD1 (5 bases). Germline-derived CDR1 and CDR2 are SGDLS and YYNGEE. CDR3 length equals 17 residues. V was cut by 1 base and J by 1 base, with 17 bases left in between. This CDR3 is CASSVYPLEGENTEAFF. The CDR3 DNA sequence: TGTGCCAGCAGCGTATACCCCCTGGAAGGGGAGAACACTGAAGCTTTCTTT.